This TCR beta chain was captured in a study of blood T cell repertoires in COVID-19. Method: immunoSEQ multiplex PCR; TCRdb's copy keeps in-frame clones and lacks some. The table includes under 200,000 clones, 80% to 95% detected once. The V gene's germline CDR1 is ENHRY and CDR2 SYGVKD. The CDR3 loop spans 16 amino acids. V was trimmed by 1 base and J by 2 bases, leaving 15 bases between them. The source material was peripheral blood. This TCR was recovered from a middle-aged man with acute or convalescent COVID-19. This chain links TRBV10-3 with TRBJ2-7, with D perhaps matching TRBD2 (6 bases). CDR3 sequence reads: CAISEWEVSGTYEQYF. As DNA, the CDR3 is TGTGCCATCAGTGAGTGGGAGGTCTCGGGAACCTACGAGCAGTACTTC.